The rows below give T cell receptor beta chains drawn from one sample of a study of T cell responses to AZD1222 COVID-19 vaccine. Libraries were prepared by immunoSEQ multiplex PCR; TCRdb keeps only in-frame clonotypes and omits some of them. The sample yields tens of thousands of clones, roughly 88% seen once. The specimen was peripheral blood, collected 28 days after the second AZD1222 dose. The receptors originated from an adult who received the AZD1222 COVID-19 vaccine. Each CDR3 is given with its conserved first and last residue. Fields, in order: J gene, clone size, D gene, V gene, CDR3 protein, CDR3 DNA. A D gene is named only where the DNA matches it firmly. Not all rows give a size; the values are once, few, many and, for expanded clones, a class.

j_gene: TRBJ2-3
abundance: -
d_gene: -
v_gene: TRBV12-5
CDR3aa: CASALGDRTVSDTQYF
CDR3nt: TGTGCTAGTGCCCTCGGCGACAGGACGGTGTCTGATACGCAGTATTTT

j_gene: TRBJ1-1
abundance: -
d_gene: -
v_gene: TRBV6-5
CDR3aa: CASLRPTGGGTEAFF
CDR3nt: TGTGCCAGTCTAAGACCGACGGGCGGCGGTACTGAAGCTTTCTTT

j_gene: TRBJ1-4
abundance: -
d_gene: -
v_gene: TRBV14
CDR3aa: CASSYSTGKLFF
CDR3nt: TGTGCCAGCAGCTATTCTACCGGAAAACTGTTTTTT

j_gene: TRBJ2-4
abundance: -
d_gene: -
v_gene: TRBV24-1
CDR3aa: CATSGGSLTKNIQYF
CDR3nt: TGTGCCACCAGTGGGGGATCCTTAACCAAAAACATTCAGTACTTC

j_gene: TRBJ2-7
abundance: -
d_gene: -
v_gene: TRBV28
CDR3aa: CASSIGQTYEQYF
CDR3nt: TGTGCCAGCAGTATAGGACAGACCTACGAGCAGTACTTC

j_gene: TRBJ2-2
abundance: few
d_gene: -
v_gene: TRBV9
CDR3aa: CASSVEGHRRNTGELFF
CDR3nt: TGTGCCAGCAGCGTAGAGGGTCATAGAAGGAACACCGGGGAGCTGTTTTTT

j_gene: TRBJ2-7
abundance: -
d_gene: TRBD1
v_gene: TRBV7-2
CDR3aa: CASSLAGGREQYF
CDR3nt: TGTGCCAGCAGCTTAGCAGGGGGCAGGGAGCAGTACTTC

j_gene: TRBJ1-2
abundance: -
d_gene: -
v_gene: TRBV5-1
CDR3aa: CASSLGQGTYGYTF
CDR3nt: TGCGCCAGCAGCTTGGGTCAGGGAACTTATGGCTACACCTTC

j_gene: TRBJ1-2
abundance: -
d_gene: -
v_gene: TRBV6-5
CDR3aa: CASSYFGQGSPYGYTF
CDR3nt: TGTGCCAGCAGTTACTTCGGTCAGGGGAGCCCCTATGGCTACACCTTC

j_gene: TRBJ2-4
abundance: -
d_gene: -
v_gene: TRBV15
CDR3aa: CATSRVGEVGKNIQYF
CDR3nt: TGTGCCACCAGCAGAGTGGGGGAGGTGGGCAAAAACATTCAGTACTTC

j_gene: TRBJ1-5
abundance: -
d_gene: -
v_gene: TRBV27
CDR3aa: CASSFRGSGDQPQHF
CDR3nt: TGTGCCAGCAGTTTTAGGGGGTCGGGAGATCAGCCCCAGCATTTT

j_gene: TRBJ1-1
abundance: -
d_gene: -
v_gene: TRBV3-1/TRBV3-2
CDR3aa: CASSQSAQGVKAFF
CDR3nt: TGTGCCAGCAGCCAATCGGCACAAGGGGTTAAAGCTTTCTTT

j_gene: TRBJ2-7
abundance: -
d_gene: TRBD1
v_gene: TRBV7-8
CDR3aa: CASSPSPGQGVMKYF
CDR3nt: TGTGCCAGCAGCCCATCACCGGGACAGGGTGTCATGAAGTACTTC

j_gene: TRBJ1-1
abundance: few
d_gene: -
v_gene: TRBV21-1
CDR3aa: CASSKQLGTGGPLNTEAFF
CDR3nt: TGTGCCAGCAGCAAACAACTAGGGACAGGGGGCCCCCTGAACACTGAAGCTTTCTTT

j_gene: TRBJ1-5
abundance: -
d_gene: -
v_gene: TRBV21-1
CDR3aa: CASSARDGNQPQHF
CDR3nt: TGTGCCAGCAGCGCACGGGACGGCAATCAGCCCCAGCATTTT

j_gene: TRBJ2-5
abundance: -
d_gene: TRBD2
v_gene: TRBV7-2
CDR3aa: CASSPLGLAGGETQYF
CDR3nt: TGTGCCAGCAGCCCACTCGGACTAGCGGGGGGAGAGACCCAGTACTTC

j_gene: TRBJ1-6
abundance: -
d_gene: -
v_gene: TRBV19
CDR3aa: CASSKEHSHSPLHF
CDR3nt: TGTGCCAGTAGTAAGGAGCATTCCCATTCACCCCTCCACTTT

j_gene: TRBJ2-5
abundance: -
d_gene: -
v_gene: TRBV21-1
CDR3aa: CASPGGGKETQYF
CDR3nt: TGTGCCAGCCCGGGGGGCGGGAAAGAGACCCAGTACTTC

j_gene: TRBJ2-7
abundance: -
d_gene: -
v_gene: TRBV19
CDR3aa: CASSIDTGYYEQYF
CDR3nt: TGTGCCAGTAGTATAGACACAGGGTACTACGAGCAGTACTTC

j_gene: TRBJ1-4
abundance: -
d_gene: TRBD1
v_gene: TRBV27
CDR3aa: CASAPGQGLPTNEKLFF
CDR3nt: TGTGCCAGCGCGCCGGGACAGGGCTTACCAACTAATGAAAAACTGTTTTTT

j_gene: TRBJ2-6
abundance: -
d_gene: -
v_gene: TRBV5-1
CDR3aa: CASLPSAGANVLTF
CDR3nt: TGCGCCAGCCTCCCATCAGCTGGGGCCAACGTCCTGACTTTC